This TCR beta chain was found in a study of T cells in Graves' hyperthyroidism and ophthalmopathy. Study overall: Once the initial diagnosis was made, peripheral blood was obtained before any treatment.

There were TCR beta CDR3 regions amplified from RNA transcripts. When the TCR CDR3 underwent first-round RT-PCR, the HTBI primer set was used. TCRdb reanalysed the multiplex PCR reads using MiXCR and keeps one entry per CDR3 protein. Seen here are some 460,000 distinct CDR3 sequences, approximately 15% observed once, and the top ten hold around 7%. Points from the study as a whole: Most clonotypes expanded in thyroid above 0.001 were likewise present in blood.

A note on this clonotype: Its matching antigen is unknown.

Patients aged 18 to 65 with hyperthyroidism were newly diagnosed, with duration under 2 months. Diagnosis rested on symptoms, serum thyroxine and TRAb, thyroid ultrasound, and orbital computed tomography. Per the germline V gene, CDR1 is SGHAT and CDR2 is FQNNGV. The CDR3 sequence is 14 residues long. With 8 bases clipped from V and 5 bases from J, the junction kept 11 bases outside the gene matches. The source material was blood. The rearrangement uses TRBV11-2 and TRBJ2-7; TRBD1 matches 8 bases. The source of this sequence is a woman under 30 with Graves' hyperthyroidism. CDR3 nucleotides: TGTGCCAGCGGGATTGACAGGGGTACGGACGAGCAGTACTTC. Translation gives CASGIDRGTDEQYF.